This T cell receptor beta chain was sequenced in a study of blood T cells in healthy people across ages. Notes on the study in general: Older individuals had lower TCR beta diversity per million T cells (the decline was roughly linear).

The CDR3 has 22 amino acids. The J segment lost 1 base and the V segment lost 5 bases, leaving 26 bases of the junction unmatched. Regarding this clonotype: Its cognate antigen is unknown.

A sample-barcoded 5' primer and a J-beta primer mix were used in a second PCR of about 7 to 11 cycles. Each cDNA molecule was tagged by a template-switch adaptor that had 12 random nucleotides. TCRdb reprocessed the 5' RACE reads via MiXCR and lists one record per CDR3 protein. This table holds hundreds of thousands of distinct CDR3 sequences, roughly 50% found once. V gene TRBV12-3 or TRBV12-4 combines with J gene TRBJ2-5, with TRBD1 matching 9 bases. The material sequenced was blood. This clonotype originated in a man aged 35 to 55 in good health. CDR3: CASSPARQGGRTRDLIQETQYF. The CDR3 coding sequence is TGTGCCAGCAGTCCCGCCCGACAGGGGGGTAGGACTAGGGACTTAATCCAAGAGACCCAGTACTTC.